The 32 T cell receptor beta chains given below trace back to one sample, sequenced in a study of identical twins. TCRdb analysed the 5' RACE reads with MiXCR anew, one entry per CDR3 protein. The repertoire includes under 450,000 distinct CDR3 sequences, about a fifth of them detected once, and around 12% sits in the top ten. Source material: naive T cells sorted from blood. Source of these receptors: a man in his forties or fifties in good health.

The V gene is TRBV30, the J gene TRBJ2-7; no reliable D call. Germline CDR1 is GTSNPN and CDR2 is SVGIG (reference sequence). This CDR3 comprises 12 residues. V lost 5 bases to trimming and J lost 3 bases, with 11 bases between them. The CDR3 DNA sequence: TGTGCCTGGGGGAACGCCGGCTACGAGCAGTACTTC. It is translated as CAWGNAGYEQYF.

This clonotype came up a few times. The genes are TRBV7-8 and TRBJ2-1; D not resolved. This CDR3 spans 15 amino acids. Germline CDR1 SGHVS, CDR2 FQNEAQ. Trimming removed 4 bases at V and 2 bases at J, with 12 bases between. Here the CDR3 DNA reads TGTGCCAGCAGCTCCCAGGCCACCGCCTACAATGAGCAGTTCTTC. It encodes CASSSQATAYNEQFF.

This clonotype was observed a handful of times. The V call is TRBV5-1, the J call TRBJ1-1; a weak D match, TRBD1 (6 bases). Germline CDR1 is SGHRS and CDR2 is YFSETQ. Trimming stripped 3 bases from V and 4 bases from J, with 13 bases between. The CDR3 is 14 residues long. The CDR3 protein is CASSSRGGGTEAFF. The CDR3 bases are TGCGCCAGCAGCTCGAGGGGGGGGGGCACTGAAGCTTTCTTT.

This clonotype was counted a few times. This chain links TRBV7-6 with TRBJ2-3; 7 nucleotides agree with TRBD1. Trimming cost V 0 bases and J 1 base; bases outside gene matches: 10. In germline, CDR1 is SGHVS, CDR2 FNYEAQ. The CDR3 covers 18 residues. The CDR3 reads CASSLALKGAFGTDTQYF. CDR3 nucleotide sequence: TGTGCCAGCAGCTTAGCGCTAAAGGGGGCGTTTGGCACAGATACGCAGTATTTT.

This clonotype was observed at least ten times. The rearrangement links TRBV29-1 to TRBJ2-3, with D possibly TRBD2 on 6 matching bases. Trimming stripped 7 bases from V and 3 bases from J, with 14 bases between. Germline V gene lookup returns CDR1 SQVTM and CDR2 ANQGSEA. This CDR3 region has 13 residues. The CDR3 is CSARRAGTDTQYF. DNA for the CDR3: TGCAGCGCCCGGAGGGCCGGGACAGATACGCAGTATTTT.

The genes are TRBV29-1 and TRBJ2-5; 10 bases are a match to TRBD2. CDR3 length equals 15 residues. Trimming cost V 5 bases and J 4 bases; bases outside gene matches: 10. CDR1 and CDR2 (germline): SQVTM, ANQGSEA. CDR3 amino acids: CSVIPWIAGGETQYF. As DNA, the CDR3 is TGCAGCGTTATCCCCTGGATAGCGGGAGGAGAGACCCAGTACTTC.

J is TRBJ2-3 and V is TRBV7-6; tentative D call: TRBD2 (6 bases). Germline CDR1 reads SGHVS; CDR2 reads FNYEAQ. The CDR3 extends over 16 amino acids. The V gene lost 4 bases and the J gene lost 1 base, with 15 bases spanning the gap. CDR3 bases: TGTGCCAGCAGCTCCCCCTTGCGGGATCGCACAGATACGCAGTATTTT. It encodes CASSSPLRDRTDTQYF.

This clonotype was picked up a small number of times. The rearrangement links TRBV5-1 to TRBJ2-7; 10 nucleotides line up with TRBD1. J gave up 7 bases and V 2 bases, and 6 bases lay outside the gene matches. The CDR3 sequence is 14 residues long. Germline V gives CDR1 SGHRS, CDR2 YFSETQ. The CDR3 coding sequence is TGCGCCAGCAGCTTCGGGACAGGGGAGAAGGAGCAGTACTTC. This encodes CASSFGTGEKEQYF.

This clonotype was seen many times. The rearrangement uses TRBV12-3 or TRBV12-4 and TRBJ2-5, with 7 bases matching TRBD2. V lost 4 bases to trimming and J lost 4 bases; unmatched junction nucleotides: 3. This CDR3 contains 13 residues. The DNA for the CDR3 is TGTGCCAGCAGTTACCCGGGAGGAGAGACCCAGTACTTC. Its protein product is CASSYPGGETQYF.

This sequence joins TRBV4-1 and TRBJ2-1; no reliable D call. Deletions cut 7 bases from V and 1 base from J, with 11 bases between. The CDR3 loop spans 14 amino acids. Per the germline V gene, CDR1 is MGHRA and CDR2 is YSYEKL. The CDR3 is CASKIAGSYNEQFF. CDR3 DNA: TGCGCCAGCAAAATAGCAGGATCCTACAATGAGCAGTTCTTC.

The chain is built from TRBV5-1 and TRBJ2-7; 10 positions agree with TRBD1. V lost 4 bases to trimming and J lost 6 bases; unmatched junction nucleotides: 10. This CDR3 spans 15 amino acids. The germline V gene has CDR1 SGHRS and CDR2 YFSETQ. The CDR3 nucleotides are TGCGCCAGCAGCACACCCGGGACAGGGGCGGGCGAGCAGTACTTC. Its protein product is CASSTPGTGAGEQYF. The variable domain in full, with the rest retrieved from reference TRBV5-1 and TRBJ2-7, is KAGVTQTPRYLIKTRGQQVTLSCSPISGHRSVSWYQQTPGQGLQFLFEYFSETQRNKGNFPGRFSGRQFSNSRSEMNVSTLELGDSALYLCASSTPGTGAGEQYFGPGTRLTVT.

The rearrangement links TRBV3-1 to TRBJ2-2; TRBD2 aligns across 10 bases. The CDR3 covers 15 residues. The trim removed 3 bases at V and 6 bases at J, leaving 4 bases unmatched. Germline V gives CDR1 LGHDT, CDR2 YNNKEL (reference sequence). As DNA, the CDR3 is TGTGCCAGCAGCCACCTAGCGGGGGCGTCCGGGGAGCTGTTTTTT. Amino acid sequence: CASSHLAGASGELFF.

This clonotype has a count of ten or more. The J gene is TRBJ2-1, the V gene TRBV4-1; the match to TRBD2 covers 14 bases. The CDR3 consists of 22 residues. Germline-derived CDR1 and CDR2 are MGHRA and YSYEKL. With V trimmed by 0 bases and J by 3 bases, 16 bases remained unmatched. The DNA of the CDR3 is TGCGCCAGCAGCCAAGATCTCGGGGGCGCGGGACTAGCGGGAGTCCTCTACAATGAGCAGTTCTTC. Translating it yields CASSQDLGGAGLAGVLYNEQFF.

A single count supports this clonotype. This chain links TRBV6-1 with TRBJ1-1; 7 nucleotides align to TRBD1. The CDR3 is 14 amino acids. J was trimmed by 4 bases and V by 7 bases; bases with no gene match: 9. CDR1 and CDR2 (germline): MNHNS, SASEGT. As DNA, the CDR3 is TGTGCCAGCAATCGACAGGGATTGGGCACTGAAGCTTTCTTT. Protein sequence: CASNRQGLGTEAFF.

This clonotype was counted at least ten times. This chain uses TRBV5-6 with TRBJ2-1, with TRBD2 identical over 8 bases. Unmatched junction bases numbered 9, after V lost 4 bases and J lost 15 bases. CDR1 and CDR2 (germline): SGHDT, YYEEEE. CDR3 length equals 12 residues. The CDR3 DNA reads as TGTGCCAGCAGCCCACTAGCGGCCCACTGGTTCTTC. This translates into CASSPLAAHWFF.

This clonotype was counted only a few times. The CDR3 region has the DNA TGTGCCAGCAGCCCCTCGGGGGGCGGGAGATTGAATGAGCAGTTCTTC. It is translated as CASSPSGGGRLNEQFF. V and J are TRBV9 and TRBJ2-1; TRBD2 might be the D (7 bases). The CDR3 totals 16 residues. Germline CDR1 reads SGDLS; CDR2 reads YYNGEE. Deletions cut 4 bases from V and 7 bases from J, with 21 bases between.

This clonotype was detected only a few times. The rearrangement links TRBV27 to TRBJ2-7, with 7 bases fitting TRBD1. Trimming cost V 6 bases and J 0 bases; bases outside gene matches: 8. The length of the CDR3 is 15 residues. The germline V gene has CDR1 MNHEY and CDR2 SMNVEV (reference sequence). The CDR3 DNA follows: TGTGCCAGCAGCCCAAGACAGGGTTTCTCCTACGAGCAGTACTTC. Translated: CASSPRQGFSYEQYF.

This sequence joins TRBV2 and TRBJ2-1; 7 bases line up with TRBD2. CDR1 is SNHLY and CDR2 is FYNNEI in the germline V gene. The V and J ends lost 6 bases and 6 bases, in that order; junction bases with no gene match: 11. The CDR3 loop spans 15 amino acids. Here the CDR3 reads CASSRPGTTLNEQFF. The DNA of the CDR3 is TGTGCCAGCAGCCGCCCCGGGACTACCCTCAATGAGCAGTTCTTC.

The J gene is TRBJ1-1, the V gene TRBV3-1, with D hard to call. This CDR3 comprises 12 residues. V gave up 3 bases and J gave up 6 bases, with 8 bases separating them. Germline V lookup: CDR1 LGHDT, CDR2 YNNKEL (reference sequence). CDR3 nucleotides: TGTGCCAGCAGCCAGGGGAAGGCTGAAGCTTTCTTT. This codes for CASSQGKAEAFF.

This clonotype was counted at least ten times. V usage is TRBV15 and J usage is TRBJ2-7, with 8 bases lining up with TRBD1. The CDR3 totals 15 residues. Trimming took 8 bases from V and 3 from J; bases not matched to a gene: 12. Germline V CDR1 and CDR2: LNHNV, YYDKDF (reference sequence). The CDR3 loop is CATGEDRGGGYEQYF. For the CDR3, the DNA is TGTGCCACCGGGGAAGACAGGGGTGGCGGCTACGAGCAGTACTTC.

This clonotype has a handful of counts. The rearrangement joins TRBV20-1 to TRBJ1-5, with D unclear. V was cut by 4 bases and J by 6 bases, with 13 bases left in between. Germline CDR1 DFQATT, CDR2 SNEGSKA (reference sequence). The CDR3 has 13 residues. The CDR3 DNA follows: TGCAGTGCTACCTGGTTGGGGATTCAGCCCCAGCATTTT. Translation: CSATWLGIQPQHF.

This clonotype was counted ten times or more. The V call is TRBV7-7, the J call TRBJ2-2, with D perhaps matching TRBD1 (6 bases). CDR1 is SSHAT and CDR2 is FNYEAQ in the germline V gene (reference sequence). The CDR3 extends over 13 amino acids. Trimming removed 5 bases at V and 7 bases at J, with 11 bases between. In DNA form, the CDR3 reads TGTGCCAGCAGCAAACAGGGTAGCGGGGAGCTGTTTTTT. Its translation: CASSKQGSGELFF.

This clonotype came up many times. CDR3 protein: CASSSGLAGALAGELFF. The CDR3 bases are TGCGCCAGCAGCAGCGGACTAGCGGGAGCGTTAGCCGGGGAGCTGTTTTTT. The chain joins TRBV5-1 to TRBJ2-2; 13 bases match TRBD2. Trimming took 4 bases from V and 6 from J; bases not matched to a gene: 9. CDR3 size: 17 residues. Germline assignment: CDR1 SGHRS and CDR2 YFSETQ.

This clonotype was detected many times. This rearrangement joins TRBV20-1 to TRBJ1-2; D uncertain. This CDR3 comprises 12 residues. V was pared by 4 bases and J by 3 bases, with 9 bases between. The germline gives CDR1 DFQATT, CDR2 SNEGSKA (reference sequence). CDR3 coding DNA: TGCAGTGCTATTGGGGTTCACTATGGCTACACCTTC. Its protein product is CSAIGVHYGYTF.

The genes are TRBV4-3 and TRBJ2-7, with 7 bases fitting TRBD1. Germline V gene data show CDR1 as LGHNA and CDR2 as YSLEER. The CDR3 length is 13 residues. The trim removed 3 bases at V and 4 bases at J, leaving 3 bases unmatched. As DNA, the CDR3 is TGCGCCAGCAGCCACGGGACAGCTTACGAGCAGTACTTC. It translates to CASSHGTAYEQYF.

The chain couples TRBV7-9 to TRBJ2-1, with 7 bases identical to TRBD1. The V segment lost 1 base and the J segment 3 bases; nucleotides outside the gene matches: 3. Germline assignment: CDR1 SEHNR and CDR2 FQNEAQ (reference sequence). The CDR3 is 15 amino acids. The CDR3 protein is CASSLDGQVYNEQFF. CDR3 sequence (DNA): TGTGCCAGCAGCTTAGACGGACAGGTCTACAATGAGCAGTTCTTC.

V and J are TRBV7-2 and TRBJ2-1; 15 nucleotides match TRBD2. With V trimmed by 5 bases and J by 9 bases, 5 bases remained unmatched. The germline gives CDR1 SGHTA, CDR2 FQGNSA. The CDR3 sequence is 15 residues long. The DNA of the CDR3 is TGTGCCAGCAGCATAGGACTAGCGGGGGGGACTGAGCAGTTCTTC. This gives the protein CASSIGLAGGTEQFF.

This clonotype was detected ten times or more. J is TRBJ1-1 and V is TRBV5-6; D not certain. V lost 0 bases to trimming and J lost 8 bases, with 8 bases between them. CDR1 is SGHDT, CDR2 YYEEEE, per germline. The CDR3 has 12 residues. For the CDR3, the DNA is TGTGCCAGCAGCTTGGTTTTGGGAGAAGCTTTCTTT. Protein: CASSLVLGEAFF.

This clonotype was observed a handful of times. The chain recombines TRBV24-1 with TRBJ2-1; 7 nucleotides agree with TRBD2. CDR3 length: 17 residues. Germline lookup yields CDR1 KGHDR and CDR2 SFDVKD. Germline trimming cut 0 bases from V and 5 bases from J; bases unmatched to any gene: 9. CDR3 DNA sequence: TGTGCCACCAGTGATTTGTTACGGGAGGATACCAACAATGAGCAGTTCTTC. It specifies CATSDLLREDTNNEQFF.

As to this clonotype: It may be a read error: a sequence one base away is much more abundant. The chain is built from TRBV6-5 and TRBJ2-3; D ambiguous. Germline-derived CDR1 and CDR2 are MNHEY and SVGAGI. Trimming cost V 1 base and J 4 bases, with 15 bases left between them. The CDR3 totals 16 residues. Here the CDR3 DNA reads TGTGCCAGCAGTTACTTGGGGTTTGGTGAAGCAGATACGCAGTATTTT. This encodes CASSYLGFGEADTQYF.

The V call is TRBV27, the J call TRBJ2-7, with 7 bases matching TRBD1. This CDR3 has 12 amino acids. V trimming: 9 bases; J trimming: 1 base; junction bases outside the gene matches: 3. Looked up from germline, CDR1 is MNHEY and CDR2 is SMNVEV (reference sequence). This chain's CDR3 is CARRTGSYEQYF. In DNA, the CDR3 is TGTGCCAGACGGACAGGTTCCTACGAGCAGTACTTC.

This clonotype was detected a few times. The gene calls are TRBV20-1 and TRBJ1-3; D uncertain. There are 13 residues in the CDR3. The germline V gene has CDR1 DFQATT and CDR2 SNEGSKA (reference sequence). The germline V and J ends were trimmed by 6 bases and 0 bases, with 9 bases remaining between them. This CDR3 reads CSAAPLSGNTIYF. The CDR3 region has the DNA TGCAGTGCCGCGCCGCTCTCTGGAAACACCATATATTTT.